The 18 T cell receptor beta chains listed next were all sequenced from one sample in a study of T cells in Graves' hyperthyroidism and ophthalmopathy. Amplified TCR beta CDR3 regions came from RNA transcripts. Initially, a first-round RT-PCR of the TCR CDR3 employed the HTBI primer set. TCRdb re-called the multiplex PCR reads with MiXCR, one entry per CDR3 protein. The table shows 530,000 or so distinct CDR3 sequences, with roughly 50% occurring only once. The sample taken for sequencing was peripheral blood or thyroid tissue (not recorded which). All receptors come from a young woman with Graves' hyperthyroidism.

This clonotype has just a few counts. This chain connects TRBV24-1 to TRBJ2-3; D possibly matches TRBD1 or TRBD2 (5 bases each). The length of the CDR3 is 15 residues. The V gene's germline CDR1 is KGHDR and CDR2 SFDVKD. Trimming stripped 4 bases from V and 6 bases from J, with 16 bases between. CDR3 sequence reads: CATSEGRDWGDTQYF. CDR3 DNA sequence: TGTGCCACCAGTGAGGGACGCGACTGGGGTGATACGCAGTATTTT.

V and J are TRBV9 and TRBJ1-3; D unclear. CDR1 and CDR2 (germline): SGDLS, YYNGEE. Trimming shortened V by 1 base and J by 0 bases, and 11 bases separated the two germline ends. The CDR3 consists of 16 residues. CDR3 loop: CASSVSSGDSGNTIYF. CDR3 DNA: TGTGCCAGCAGCGTATCTAGCGGGGACTCTGGAAACACCATATATTTT.

The count of this clonotype is one. Relative to the germline gene, one junction end is altered; a read error may explain this. The chain recombines TRBV12-3 or TRBV12-4 with TRBJ2-5; 9 bases are a match to TRBD2. This CDR3 contains 13 residues. CDR3 amino acids: CGSEASGTETQYF. CDR3 sequence (DNA): TGTGGCAGCGAGGCTAGCGGGACGGAGACCCAGTACTTC.

The chain couples TRBV20-1 to TRBJ2-7; 11 bases are a match to TRBD2. The V gene end was trimmed by 6 bases and the J gene end by 4 bases; junction bases not matched to a gene: 14. Germline values: CDR1 DFQATT, CDR2 SNEGSKA (reference sequence). This CDR3 spans 16 amino acids. As DNA, the CDR3 is TGCAGTGCCAGTAGTCGGCTAGCGGGAGGACAATACGAGCAGTACTTC. It yields the protein CSASSRLAGGQYEQYF.

The chain links TRBV7-8 to TRBJ2-2; perhaps D is TRBD1 or TRBD2 (5 bases each). Germline V gene lookup returns CDR1 SGHVS and CDR2 FQNEAQ. Trimming cost V 5 bases and J 1 base, with 14 bases left between them. The CDR3 length is 16 residues. For the CDR3, the DNA is TGTGCCAGCAGCCAAGAGGGGACCCTGAACACCGGGGAGCTGTTTTTT. This gives the protein CASSQEGTLNTGELFF.

Comments on this clonotype: Likely a read error: the CDR3 ends without its conserved phenylalanine or tryptophan. V and J are TRBV19 and TRBJ1-2; TRBD1 matches 8 bases. After removal of 9 bases from V and 5 bases from J, the junction contained 2 bases not matched to a gene. The CDR3 contains 11 residues. Germline lookup yields CDR1 LNHDA and CDR2 SQIVND (reference sequence). CDR3 nucleotides: TGTGCCAGCCGACAGGGGTATGGCTACACCCTC. Protein sequence: CASRQGYGYTL.

Ten or more counts support this clonotype. The V call is TRBV7-9, the J call TRBJ2-7; no clear D. The germline gives CDR1 SEHNR, CDR2 FQNEAQ (reference sequence). V gave up 5 bases and J gave up 6 bases, with 23 bases separating them. This CDR3 region has 16 residues. The CDR3 sequence: CASSQSPGDPASEQYF. DNA for the CDR3: TGTGCCAGCAGCCAATCCCCTGGGGATCCAGCTTCCGAGCAGTACTTC.

This clonotype was seen repeatedly, ten times or more. The chain is built from TRBV10-3 and TRBJ1-5, with TRBD1 matching 11 bases. CDR3 length: 17 residues. Germline V gene lookup returns CDR1 ENHRY and CDR2 SYGVKD. Trimming at V came to 2 bases and at J to 2 bases, leaving 5 bases not matched to a gene. The chain's CDR3 is CAISELGQGGGNQPQHF. In DNA form, the CDR3 reads TGTGCCATCAGTGAGCTGGGACAGGGGGGGGGCAATCAGCCCCAGCATTTT.

The chain is built from TRBV29-1 and TRBJ2-7, with 9 bases matching TRBD2. The trim removed 2 bases at V and 3 bases at J, leaving 2 bases unmatched. CDR3 length equals 13 residues. CDR1 is SQVTM, CDR2 ANQGSEA, per germline. The CDR3 spells CSVELAGLYEQYF. The CDR3 DNA is TGCAGCGTTGAACTAGCGGGACTCTACGAGCAGTACTTC.

This clonotype was observed at least ten times. The chain is built from TRBV24-1 and TRBJ2-5; 13 bases line up with TRBD2. There are 16 residues in the CDR3. The V gene's germline CDR1 is KGHDR and CDR2 SFDVKD. After removal of 4 bases from V and 5 bases from J, the junction contained 6 bases not matched to a gene. The DNA for the CDR3 is TGTGCCACCAGTGAGCCATCGACTAGCGGGAGGGAGACCCAGTACTTC. Encoded protein: CATSEPSTSGRETQYF.

This clonotype was picked up many times. This chain joins TRBV7-2 and TRBJ1-1; D is undetermined. Germline V gene sequence: CDR1 SGHTA, CDR2 FQGNSA. Trimming removed 5 bases at V and 3 bases at J, with 13 bases between. This CDR3 region has 14 residues. For the CDR3, the DNA is TGTGCCAGCAGCCCACCACAAAGGTACACTGAAGCTTTCTTT. This encodes CASSPPQRYTEAFF.

The chain couples TRBV20-1 to TRBJ1-6; no clear D gene. V was shortened by 4 bases and J by 3 bases, with 16 bases between the two germline ends. The CDR3 totals 16 residues. Per germline, CDR1 DFQATT and CDR2 SNEGSKA (reference sequence). For the CDR3, the DNA is TGCAGTGCTAAGAGCCGAGACCCTAACTATAATTCACCCCTCCACTTT. Translated, it gives CSAKSRDPNYNSPLHF.

The chain links TRBV29-1 to TRBJ2-7; unclear D gene. Germline V gene lookup returns CDR1 SQVTM and CDR2 ANQGSEA. The CDR3 length is 12 residues. The germline V and J ends were trimmed by 8 bases and 5 bases, with 16 bases remaining between them. The CDR3 DNA follows: TGCAGCTCGAGGACGGAGTTTGACGAGCAGTACTTC. This codes for CSSRTEFDEQYF.

This clonotype was seen repeatedly, ten times or more. The chain has TRBV25-1 and TRBJ1-1; 7 bases fit TRBD1. The CDR3 runs 13 residues. The J segment lost 1 base and the V segment lost 6 bases, leaving 2 bases of the junction unmatched. Per the germline V gene, CDR1 is MGHDK and CDR2 is SYGVNS. CDR3 DNA sequence: TGTGCCAGCAGGGGACAGACGAACACTGAAGCTTTCTTT. It specifies CASRGQTNTEAFF. Looking up the rest from reference TRBV25-1 and TRBJ1-1 gives the full variable domain: EADIYQTPRYLVIGTGKKITLECSQTMGHDKMYWYQQDPGMELHLIHYSYGVNSTEKGDLSSESTVSRIRTEHFPLTLESARPSHTSQYLCASRGQTNTEAFFGQGTRLTVV.

The sample holds many counts of this clonotype. The chain recombines TRBV7-9 with TRBJ1-4; D gene unclear. The CDR3 totals 15 residues. The germline gives CDR1 SEHNR, CDR2 FQNEAQ (reference sequence). The germline V and J ends were trimmed by 1 base and 0 bases, with 6 bases remaining between them. CDR3: CASSLEAATNEKLFF. The CDR3 nucleotides are TGTGCCAGCAGCTTAGAAGCAGCAACTAATGAAAAACTGTTTTTT.

This clonotype was recorded many times. CDR3 sequence reads: CSARDRGNTEAFF. The CDR3 DNA sequence: TGCAGTGCTAGGGACAGGGGGAACACTGAAGCTTTCTTT. V and J are TRBV20-1 and TRBJ1-1; 9 positions match TRBD1. Germline values: CDR1 DFQATT, CDR2 SNEGSKA (reference sequence). CDR3 length: 13 amino acids. The V segment lost 3 bases and the J segment 1 base; nucleotides outside the gene matches: 0.

V and J are TRBV11-2 and TRBJ2-2; 7 nucleotides align to TRBD1. The CDR3 sequence is 16 residues long. The junction had 7 bases not matched to a gene; V was cut back by 4 bases and J by 2 bases. Germline values: CDR1 SGHAT, CDR2 FQNNGV. This CDR3 reads CASSSETGSNTGELFF. Here the CDR3 DNA reads TGTGCCAGCAGCTCAGAGACAGGGTCCAACACCGGGGAGCTGTTTTTT.

Comment on this clonotype: One junction end disagrees with the germline gene, perhaps due to a read error. The genes are TRBV12-3 or TRBV12-4 and TRBJ2-5; possibly TRBD1 for D (5 bases). CDR3 length: 12 residues. CDR3 in amino acids: CASSHPQGNVDF. In DNA form, the CDR3 reads TGTGCCAGCAGCCACCCCCAGGGTAACGTTGACTTC.